This TCR beta chain derives from a study of PD-L1 blockade in urothelial cancer. The time point here: pretreatment peripheral blood. Whole-study results and caveats: Pretreatment peripheral blood TCR clonality that fell below the median predicted better survival among the patients studied.

The CDR3 totals 15 residues. The ends lost 5 bases at V and 7 bases at J; junction bases unmatched: 9. Germline V gene data show CDR1 as SGHTA and CDR2 as FQGTGA. TCR analog templates of synthetic origin were spiked into each PCR. Here immunoSEQ multiplex PCR was the method, and the copy in TCRdb shows in-frame clones only, minus some. There are 90,000 or so clones in the sample; around 89% occur only once, and 1.5% to 2% lies in the top ten. Comment on this clone: Its antigen remains unknown.

The chain is built from TRBV7-3 and TRBJ2-1, with TRBD2 matching 9 bases. Source: PBMCs, taken around atezolizumab (anti-PD-L1) treatment. This sequence was found in a man between 60 and 75 years old with urothelial cancer. This CDR3 is CASSKLAGGINEQFF. The CDR3 DNA reads TGTGCCAGCAGCAAGCTCGCGGGGGGGATTAATGAGCAGTTCTTC.